This T cell receptor (beta chain) originates from a study of cytomegalovirus exposure and HLA in healthy donors. It was with 60 Vbeta and 13 Jbeta primers that the PCR ran. Clones were sequenced by immunoSEQ multiplex PCR, and TCRdb holds only the in-frame ones, with some missing. This table holds under 60,000 clones, 70% to 85% found once. V was clipped by 4 bases and J by 12 bases; unmatched bases: 12. This CDR3 is built from 15 residues. Germline CDR1 and CDR2: SGHRS and YFSETQ. The chain joins TRBV5-1 to TRBJ1-6; 8 bases agree with TRBD1. The sequence derives from a woman in her 40s in good health and CMV-seropositive. Sequencing was carried out using PBMCs. CDR3 coding DNA: TGCGCCAGCAGCCCAACAGGACAGGGTGGAGAACCCCTCCACTTT. It yields the protein CASSPTGQGGEPLHF.